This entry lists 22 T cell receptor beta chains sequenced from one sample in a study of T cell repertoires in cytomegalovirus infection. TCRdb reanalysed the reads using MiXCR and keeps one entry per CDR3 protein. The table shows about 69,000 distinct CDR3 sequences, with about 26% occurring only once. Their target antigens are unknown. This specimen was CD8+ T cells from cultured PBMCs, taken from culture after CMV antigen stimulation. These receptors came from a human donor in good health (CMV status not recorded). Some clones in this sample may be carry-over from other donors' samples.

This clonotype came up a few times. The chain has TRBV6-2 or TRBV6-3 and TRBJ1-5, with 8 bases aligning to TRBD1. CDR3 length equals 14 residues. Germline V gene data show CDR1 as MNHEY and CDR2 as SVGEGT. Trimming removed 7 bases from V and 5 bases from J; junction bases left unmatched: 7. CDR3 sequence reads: CASIGQGPYQPQHF. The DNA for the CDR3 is TGTGCCAGCATAGGACAGGGACCATATCAGCCCCAGCATTTT.

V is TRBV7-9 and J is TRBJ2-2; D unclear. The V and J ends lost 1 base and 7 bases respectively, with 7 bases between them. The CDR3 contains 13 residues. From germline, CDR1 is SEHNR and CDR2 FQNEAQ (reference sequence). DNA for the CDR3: TGTGCCAGCAGCTTAGGAGACCTCGGGGAGCTGTTTTTT. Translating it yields CASSLGDLGELFF. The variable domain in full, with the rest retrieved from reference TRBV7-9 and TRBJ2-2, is DTGVSQNPRHKITKRGQNVTFRCDPISEHNRLYWYRQTLGQGPEFLTYFQNEAQLEKSRLLSDRFSAERPKGSFSTLEIQRTEQGDSAMYLCASSLGDLGELFFGEGSRLTVL.

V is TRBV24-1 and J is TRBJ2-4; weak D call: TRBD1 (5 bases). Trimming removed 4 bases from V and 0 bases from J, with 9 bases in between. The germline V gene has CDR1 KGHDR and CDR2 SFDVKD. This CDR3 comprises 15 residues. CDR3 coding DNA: TGTGCCACCAGTGACCCGACAGTAGCCAAAAACATTCAGTACTTC. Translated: CATSDPTVAKNIQYF.

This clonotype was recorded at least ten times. CDR3 sequence (DNA): TGTGCCAGCAGCCCACCCGGGACAGGGTCTACTGAAGCTTTCTTT. The encoded protein is CASSPPGTGSTEAFF. This sequence joins TRBV7-8 and TRBJ1-1; 9 bases line up with TRBD1. V gave up 5 bases and J gave up 5 bases; unmatched junction bases: 9. CDR1 and CDR2 from the germline V gene are SGHVS and FQNEAQ. The CDR3 has 15 amino acids.

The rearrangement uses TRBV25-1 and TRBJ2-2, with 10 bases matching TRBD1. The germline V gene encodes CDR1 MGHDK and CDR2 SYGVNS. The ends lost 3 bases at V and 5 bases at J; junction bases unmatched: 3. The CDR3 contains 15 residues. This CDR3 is CASSETGGLTGELFF. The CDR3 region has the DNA TGTGCCAGCAGTGAGACAGGGGGCCTTACCGGGGAGCTGTTTTTT.

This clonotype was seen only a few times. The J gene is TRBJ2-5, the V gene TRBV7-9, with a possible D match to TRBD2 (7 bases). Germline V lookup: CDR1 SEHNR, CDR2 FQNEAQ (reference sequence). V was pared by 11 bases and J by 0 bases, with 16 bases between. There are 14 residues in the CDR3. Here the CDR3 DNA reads TGTGCCGGGGGCGGGGGCCGGAACCAAGAGACCCAGTACTTC. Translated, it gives CAGGGGRNQETQYF.

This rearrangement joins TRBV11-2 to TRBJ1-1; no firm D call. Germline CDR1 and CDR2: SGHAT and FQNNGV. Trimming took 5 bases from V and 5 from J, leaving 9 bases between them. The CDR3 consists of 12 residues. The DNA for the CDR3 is TGTGCCAGCAGCGAAGGAGAAACTGAAGCTTTCTTT. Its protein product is CASSEGETEAFF.

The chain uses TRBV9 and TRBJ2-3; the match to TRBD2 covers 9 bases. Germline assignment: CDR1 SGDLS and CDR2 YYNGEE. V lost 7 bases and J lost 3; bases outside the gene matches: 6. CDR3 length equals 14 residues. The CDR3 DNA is TGTGCCAGCGGGAGCGGGGGGTCGACAGATACGCAGTATTTT. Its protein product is CASGSGGSTDTQYF.

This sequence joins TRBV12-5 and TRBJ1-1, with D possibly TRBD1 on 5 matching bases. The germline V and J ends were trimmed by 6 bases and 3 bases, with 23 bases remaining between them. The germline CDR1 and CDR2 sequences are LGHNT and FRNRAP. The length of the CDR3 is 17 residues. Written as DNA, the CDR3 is TGTGCTAGTGGCCACGAAAAGACCCTCCAGGGACACACTGAAGCTTTCTTT. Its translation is CASGHEKTLQGHTEAFF.

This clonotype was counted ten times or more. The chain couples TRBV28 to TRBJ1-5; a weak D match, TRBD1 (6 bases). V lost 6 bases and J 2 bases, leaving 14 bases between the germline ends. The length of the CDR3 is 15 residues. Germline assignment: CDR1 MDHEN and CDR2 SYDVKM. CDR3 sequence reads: CASRLQGRGNQPQHF. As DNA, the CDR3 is TGTGCCAGCAGACTACAGGGACGAGGCAATCAGCCCCAGCATTTT.

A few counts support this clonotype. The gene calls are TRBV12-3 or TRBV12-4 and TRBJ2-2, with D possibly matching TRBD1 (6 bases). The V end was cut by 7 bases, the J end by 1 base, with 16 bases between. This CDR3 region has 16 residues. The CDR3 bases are TGTGCCAGCACCTCCCTTCGAGGGGGGAACACCGGGGAGCTGTTTTTT. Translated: CASTSLRGGNTGELFF.

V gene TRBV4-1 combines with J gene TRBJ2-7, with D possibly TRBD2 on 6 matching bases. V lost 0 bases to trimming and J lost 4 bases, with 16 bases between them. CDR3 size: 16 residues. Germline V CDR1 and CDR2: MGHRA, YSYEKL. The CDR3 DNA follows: TGCGCCAGCAGCCAAGATGGAGGGCCAGTAACATACGAGCAGTACTTC. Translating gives CASSQDGGPVTYEQYF.

This CDR3 is CASSPAEYSYNEQFF. As DNA, the CDR3 is TGCGCCAGCAGCCCTGCCGAGTACTCCTACAATGAGCAGTTCTTC. This rearrangement joins TRBV4-1 to TRBJ2-1; D unresolved. In germline, CDR1 is MGHRA, CDR2 YSYEKL. CDR3 length: 15 amino acids. The V end lost 4 bases, the J end lost 0 bases, and 10 bases lay between the germline ends.

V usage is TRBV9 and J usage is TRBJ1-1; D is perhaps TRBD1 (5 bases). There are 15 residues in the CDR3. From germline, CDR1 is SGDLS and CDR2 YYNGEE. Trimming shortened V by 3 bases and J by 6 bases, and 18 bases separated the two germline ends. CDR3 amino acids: CASSGHPGEWAEAFF. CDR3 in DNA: TGTGCCAGCAGCGGCCACCCGGGGGAATGGGCTGAAGCTTTCTTT. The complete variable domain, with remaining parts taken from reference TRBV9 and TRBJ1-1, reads DSGVTQTPKHLITATGQRVTLRCSPRSGDLSVYWYQQSLDQGLQFLIQYYNGEERAKGNILERFSAQQFPDLHSELNLSSLELGDSALYFCASSGHPGEWAEAFFGQGTRLTVV.

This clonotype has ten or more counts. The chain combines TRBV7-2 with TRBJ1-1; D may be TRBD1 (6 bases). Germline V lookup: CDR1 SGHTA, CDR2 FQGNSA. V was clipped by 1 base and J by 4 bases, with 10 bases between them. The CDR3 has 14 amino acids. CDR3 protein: CASSLVQGFTEAFF. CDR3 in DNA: TGTGCCAGCAGCTTAGTGCAGGGGTTCACTGAAGCTTTCTTT.

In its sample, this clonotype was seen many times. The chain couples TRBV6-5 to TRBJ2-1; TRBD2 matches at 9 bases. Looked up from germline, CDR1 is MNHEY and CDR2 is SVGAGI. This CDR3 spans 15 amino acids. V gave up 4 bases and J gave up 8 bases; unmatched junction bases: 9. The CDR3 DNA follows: TGTGCCAGCAGTTCGCCGGGACTAGCTTACTATGAGCAGTTCTTC. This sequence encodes CASSSPGLAYYEQFF.

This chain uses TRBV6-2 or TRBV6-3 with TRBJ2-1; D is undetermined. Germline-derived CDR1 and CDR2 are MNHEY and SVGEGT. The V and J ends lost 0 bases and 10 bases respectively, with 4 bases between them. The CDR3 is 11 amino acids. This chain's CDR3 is CASSYSVEQFF. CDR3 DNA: TGTGCCAGCAGTTACTCTGTGGAGCAGTTCTTC.

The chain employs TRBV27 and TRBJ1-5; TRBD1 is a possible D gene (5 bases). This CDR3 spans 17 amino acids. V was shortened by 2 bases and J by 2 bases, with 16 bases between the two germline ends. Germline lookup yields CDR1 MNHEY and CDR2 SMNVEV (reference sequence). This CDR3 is CASSLIGFGGGNQPQHF. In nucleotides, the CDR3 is TGTGCCAGCAGTTTAATAGGGTTTGGGGGGGGCAATCAGCCCCAGCATTTT.

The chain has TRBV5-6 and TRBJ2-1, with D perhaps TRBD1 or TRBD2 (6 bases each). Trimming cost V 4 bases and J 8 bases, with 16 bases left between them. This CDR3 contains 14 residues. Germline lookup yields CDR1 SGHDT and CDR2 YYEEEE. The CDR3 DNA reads TGTGCCAGCAGCCAGAGCTTTGGGGGGCATGAGCAGTTCTTC. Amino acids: CASSQSFGGHEQFF.

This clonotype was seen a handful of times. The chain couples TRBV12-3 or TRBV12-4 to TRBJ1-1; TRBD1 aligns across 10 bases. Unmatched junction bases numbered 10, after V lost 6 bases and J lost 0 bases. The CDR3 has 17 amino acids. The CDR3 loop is CASRGTGDSAMNTEAFF. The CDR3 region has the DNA TGTGCCAGCAGGGGGACAGGGGATTCAGCGATGAACACTGAAGCTTTCTTT.

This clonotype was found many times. Written as DNA, the CDR3 is TGTGCCAGTAGTATTGGGACTAGCCTCTCCTACGAGCAGTACTTC. Residues: CASSIGTSLSYEQYF. The chain links TRBV19 to TRBJ2-7, with 9 nucleotides matching TRBD2. The germline CDR1 and CDR2 sequences are LNHDA and SQIVND (reference sequence). J was trimmed by 0 bases and V by 3 bases; bases with no gene match: 3. The CDR3 runs 15 residues. The complete variable domain, with remaining parts taken from reference TRBV19 and TRBJ2-7, reads DGGITQSPKYLFRKEGQNVTLSCEQNLNHDAMYWYRQDPGQGLRLIYYSQIVNDFQKGDIAEGYSVSREKKESFPLTVTSAQKNPTAFYLCASSIGTSLSYEQYFGPGTRLTVT.

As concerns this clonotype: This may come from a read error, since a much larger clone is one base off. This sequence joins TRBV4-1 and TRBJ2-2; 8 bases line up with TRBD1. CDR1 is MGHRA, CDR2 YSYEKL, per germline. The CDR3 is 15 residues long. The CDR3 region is CASSPGGGNTGVLFF. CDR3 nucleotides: TGCGCCAGCAGCCCAGGGGGCGGGAACACCGGGGTGCTGTTTTTT.